Following are 23 T cell receptor beta chains from one sample sequenced in a study of cytomegalovirus exposure and HLA in healthy donors. PCR used 60 Vbeta primers and 13 Jbeta primers. Libraries were prepared by immunoSEQ multiplex PCR; TCRdb keeps only in-frame clonotypes and omits some of them. This repertoire shows 87,000 or so clones, roughly 79% found once; its top ten account for around 5.3%. Sequences were obtained from PBMCs. The receptor set was obtained from a woman aged 40 to 50 in good health and CMV-seronegative.

The chain couples TRBV6-1 to TRBJ1-4, with D possibly TRBD1 on 6 matching bases. Germline CDR1 and CDR2: MNHNS and SASEGT. This CDR3 comprises 14 residues. V was cut by 6 bases and J by 7 bases, with 15 bases left in between. The CDR3: CASRVGAAGEKLFF. CDR3 nucleotides: TGTGCCAGCAGGGTGGGGGCCGCGGGTGAAAAACTGTTTTTT.

The rearrangement uses TRBV5-6 and TRBJ2-7; tentative D call: TRBD1 (5 bases). The V gene's germline CDR1 is SGHDT and CDR2 YYEEEE. The CDR3 extends over 14 amino acids. The V and J ends lost 1 base and 0 bases respectively, with 8 bases between them. CDR3 DNA sequence: TGTGCCAGCAGCTTGACAGGAGTCTCCTACGAGCAGTACTTC. Protein: CASSLTGVSYEQYF.

About this clone itself: Germline and junction disagree at one end, which may indicate a read error. The chain recombines TRBV7-8 with TRBJ1-1; D remains unclear. CDR3 size: 11 residues. Germline CDR1 SGHVS, CDR2 FQNEAQ. The CDR3 spells CASSLAFQALF. The CDR3, as DNA: TGTGCCAGCAGCTTAGCTTTCCAAGCTTTATTT.

This clone was recorded once. This chain uses TRBV9 with TRBJ2-3, with a weak D call TRBD1 (6 bases). Germline values: CDR1 SGDLS, CDR2 YYNGEE. V was clipped by 4 bases and J by 1 base, with 31 bases between them. The CDR3 loop spans 21 amino acids. Here the CDR3 DNA reads TGTGCCAGCAGCCCCGGATTAGGGCTACAGGGATGGGCCTTAGGCACAGATACGCAGTATTTT. As protein: CASSPGLGLQGWALGTDTQYF. The full variable domain, with the rest looked up from reference TRBV9 and TRBJ2-3, is DSGVTQTPKHLITATGQRVTLRCSPRSGDLSVYWYQQSLDQGLQFLIQYYNGEERAKGNILERFSAQQFPDLHSELNLSSLELGDSALYFCASSPGLGLQGWALGTDTQYFGPGTRLTVL.

In its sample, this clone was seen once. The chain combines TRBV11-2 with TRBJ2-7, with 8 nucleotides matching TRBD2. Germline-derived CDR1 and CDR2 are SGHAT and FQNNGV. V shed 4 bases, J shed 0 bases, and the junction held 8 bases outside the gene matches. This CDR3 has 16 residues. CDR3 in DNA: TGTGCCAGCAGCTCCGCCGGGAGCGGGGGCTCCTACGAGCAGTACTTC. It translates to CASSSAGSGGSYEQYF.

The table lists this clone with a few counts. V gene TRBV29-1 combines with J gene TRBJ1-1; D remains unclear. Per the germline V gene, CDR1 is SQVTM and CDR2 is ANQGSEA. V gave up 5 bases and J gave up 4 bases, with 14 bases separating them. CDR3 size: 13 residues. DNA of the CDR3: TGCAGCGTTCATGTCGGGGAAGGCACTGAAGCTTTCTTT. It translates to CSVHVGEGTEAFF.

The chain employs TRBV7-6 and TRBJ2-5; 10 nucleotides match TRBD1. V dropped 5 bases and J dropped 4; count of bases not matched to a gene: 10. Germline V gene lookup returns CDR1 SGHVS and CDR2 FNYEAQ. The CDR3 is 16 residues long. The CDR3 is CASSLTAGTGAETQYF. In DNA form, the CDR3 reads TGTGCCAGCAGCCTGACTGCCGGGACAGGGGCAGAGACCCAGTACTTC.

For the CDR3, the DNA is TGTGCCAGCAGCCCCATGTTTAGCGGGGAATTTCCCCCTACGAACACCGGGGAGCTGTTTTTT. Its protein is CASSPMFSGEFPPTNTGELFF. This rearrangement joins TRBV7-7 to TRBJ2-2; 8 nucleotides agree with TRBD2. Germline V gives CDR1 SSHAT, CDR2 FNYEAQ (reference sequence). This CDR3 has 21 amino acids. The V gene end was trimmed by 5 bases and the J gene end by 0 bases; junction bases not matched to a gene: 20.

As for this clone: Compared with germline, one end of the junction differs, possibly owing to a read error. The chain links TRBV7-7 to TRBJ2-5; 12 bases agree with TRBD2. The CDR3 length is 15 residues. Per the germline V gene, CDR1 is SSHAT and CDR2 is FNYEAQ (reference sequence). The CDR3 spells CASSQGLAGQETQYF. The CDR3 nucleotides are TGTGCTAGCAGCCAGGGACTAGCGGGCCAAGAGACCCAGTACTTC.

The genes are TRBV6-1 and TRBJ2-7, with 8 bases lining up with TRBD1. CDR3 length: 15 residues. The germline V gene encodes CDR1 MNHNS and CDR2 SASEGT. V lost 7 bases to trimming and J lost 3 bases; unmatched junction nucleotides: 11. The CDR3 protein is CASTEAPGQGYEQYF. Here the CDR3 DNA reads TGTGCCAGCACTGAGGCCCCAGGACAGGGCTACGAGCAGTACTTC.

As to this clone: The sample holds other DNA sequences that translate to the same CDR3. The chain has TRBV7-6 and TRBJ2-3; tentatively, D is TRBD1 (6 bases). The CDR3 contains 12 residues. V was shortened by 9 bases and J by 6 bases, with 13 bases between the two germline ends. Germline CDR1 is SGHVS and CDR2 is FNYEAQ. CDR3 DNA: TGTGCCAGTAGCCACAGGGAGGATACGCAGTATTTT. Translated: CASSHREDTQYF.

The chain has TRBV5-4 and TRBJ2-2; possible D gene TRBD2, 5 bases. Germline lookup yields CDR1 SGHNT and CDR2 YYREEE (reference sequence). The CDR3 is made up of 16 amino acids. The V end lost 0 bases, the J end lost 4 bases, and 13 bases lay between the germline ends. DNA for the CDR3: TGTGCCAGCAGCTTGGGTCTCCAAGGAGGCACCGGGGAGCTGTTTTTT. It translates to CASSLGLQGGTGELFF.

The rearrangement joins TRBV5-4 to TRBJ2-5; no definite D call. Trimming pared 0 bases from V and 3 bases from J, leaving 6 bases between. CDR1 SGHNT and CDR2 YYREEE come from the germline V gene (reference sequence). The length of the CDR3 is 13 residues. CDR3 bases: TGTGCCAGCAGCTTGGACACTAAAGAGACCCAGTACTTC. It specifies CASSLDTKETQYF.

The chain is built from TRBV5-1 and TRBJ2-7; D call uncertain. The CDR3 covers 14 residues. V gave up 0 bases and J gave up 6 bases, with 13 bases separating them. Germline assignment: CDR1 SGHRS and CDR2 YFSETQ. The CDR3 region is CASSLVAGSTEQYF. The CDR3 region has the DNA TGCGCCAGCAGCTTGGTTGCAGGTTCAACCGAGCAGTACTTC.

The rearrangement uses TRBV15 and TRBJ2-3; the D is unclear. V dropped 1 base and J dropped 6 bases, with 5 bases sitting between them. CDR1 LNHNV and CDR2 YYDKDF come from the germline V gene (reference sequence). The CDR3 totals 12 residues. CDR3 protein: CATSRASDTQYF. DNA of the CDR3: TGTGCCACCAGCAGAGCTTCGGATACGCAGTATTTT.

The CDR3 DNA reads TGTGCCAGCAGCCAAGTTACAGCAGGTCAGCCCCAGCATTTT. It specifies CASSQVTAGQPQHF. This sequence joins TRBV4-2 and TRBJ1-5; D is unclear. V gave up 1 base and J gave up 6 bases, with 10 bases separating them. Per germline, CDR1 LGHNA and CDR2 YNFKEQ. The length of the CDR3 is 14 residues.

The chain links TRBV7-2 to TRBJ1-2, with 7 bases lining up with TRBD1. Germline V gives CDR1 SGHTA, CDR2 FQGNSA. With V trimmed by 4 bases and J by 8 bases, 7 bases remained unmatched. The CDR3 covers 13 residues. CDR3 coding DNA: TGTGCCAGCAGCTCGGGACAGAATGGGGGCTACACCTTC. It translates to CASSSGQNGGYTF.

This clone was observed a single time. The chain links TRBV5-4 to TRBJ2-7, with 10 bases identical to TRBD1. This CDR3 contains 14 residues. Germline V CDR1 and CDR2: SGHNT, YYREEE (reference sequence). The V gene end was trimmed by 4 bases and the J gene end by 2 bases; junction bases not matched to a gene: 3. This chain's CDR3 is CASSPGQGPYEQYF. The CDR3 coding sequence is TGTGCCAGCAGCCCGGGACAGGGGCCCTACGAGCAGTACTTC. Complete variable domain (other parts from reference TRBV5-4 and TRBJ2-7): ETGVTQSPTHLIKTRGQQVTLRCSSQSGHNTVSWYQQALGQGPQFIFQYYREEENGRGNFPPRFSGLQFPNYSSELNVNALELDDSALYLCASSPGQGPYEQYFGPGTRLTVT.

Only one count was recorded for this clone. The chain links TRBV2 to TRBJ2-4; TRBD2 is a possible D gene (5 bases). The V and J ends lost 8 bases and 2 bases respectively, with 7 bases between them. CDR3 size: 12 residues. Germline V gene sequence: CDR1 SNHLY, CDR2 FYNNEI. The CDR3, as DNA: TGTGCCAGCCACGGGACCAAAAACATTCAGTACTTC. It encodes CASHGTKNIQYF.

This chain joins TRBV11-3 and TRBJ1-1; D perhaps matches TRBD1 (6 bases). V was trimmed by 5 bases and J by 3 bases, leaving 10 bases between them. Germline V gene sequence: CDR1 SGHNT, CDR2 YENEEA. The CDR3 covers 13 residues. The CDR3 DNA reads TGTGCCAGCAGCCCTCACAGGGACACTGAAGCTTTCTTT. As protein: CASSPHRDTEAFF.

CDR3 sequence reads: CASSHLRTANEAFF. The CDR3 bases are TGTGCCAGCAGCCACCTTCGGACAGCTAATGAAGCTTTCTTT. The V call is TRBV4-2, the J call TRBJ1-1; D is perhaps TRBD1 (6 bases). The length of the CDR3 is 14 residues. V lost 3 bases, J lost 7 bases, and 15 bases lay in between. Germline CDR1 LGHNA, CDR2 YNFKEQ.

This clone occurred once. J is TRBJ2-1 and V is TRBV5-1; D ambiguous. The CDR3 spans 15 residues. Deletions cut 4 bases from V and 0 bases from J, with 11 bases between. CDR1 is SGHRS and CDR2 is YFSETQ in the germline V gene. CDR3 coding DNA: TGCGCCAGCAGCCCCGGTGCGGACTCCTACAATGAGCAGTTCTTC. It is translated as CASSPGADSYNEQFF.

On this clone itself: Other DNA sequences in this sample translate to the same CDR3. This chain links TRBV4-3 with TRBJ1-1; D gene uncertain. The ends were cut back, 0 bases at V and 2 bases at J, with 4 bases in the middle. This CDR3 spans 13 amino acids. Germline V gene data show CDR1 as LGHNA and CDR2 as YSLEER. DNA of the CDR3: TGCGCCAGCAGCCAAGACAGAAACACTGAAGCTTTCTTT. This encodes CASSQDRNTEAFF.